This passage covers 26 T cell receptor beta chains from one sample sequenced in a study of blood T cell repertoires in COVID-19. The table came from immunoSEQ multiplex PCR; TCRdb's copy has only in-frame clones and leaves some out. The sample includes under 300,000 clones, around 83% seen only once; the top ten take roughly 1.4%. The sample comprised peripheral blood. The receptor set was obtained from a woman in her forties who had recovered from COVID-19.

The chain has TRBV6-4 and TRBJ1-4, with 8 bases identical to TRBD1. The CDR3 has 16 residues. The germline V gene has CDR1 MRHNA and CDR2 SNTAGT. V was clipped by 6 bases and J by 8 bases; unmatched bases: 14. The CDR3: CASRGQGGGGMEKLFF. Written as DNA, the CDR3 is TGTGCCAGCAGAGGACAGGGCGGAGGCGGAATGGAAAAACTGTTTTTT.

The J gene is TRBJ2-3, the V gene TRBV3-1 (or the pseudogene TRBV3-2); 9 nucleotides line up with TRBD2. Germline trimming cut 1 base from V and 4 bases from J; bases unmatched to any gene: 6. Germline CDR1 LGHDT, CDR2 YNNKEL (reference sequence). The CDR3 extends over 16 amino acids. In nucleotides, the CDR3 is TGTGCCAGCAGCCAAGTTTGGCGGGGGGGTGCAGATACGCAGTATTTT. Encoded protein: CASSQVWRGGADTQYF.

The chain has TRBV11-2 and TRBJ2-3, with a weak D call TRBD2 (7 bases). The CDR3 is 17 amino acids. Trimming took off 0 bases at V and 4 bases at J, with 17 bases between the two ends. Germline values: CDR1 SGHAT, CDR2 FQNNGV. The CDR3: CASSLEIIGRGPDTQYF. The CDR3 bases are TGTGCCAGCAGCTTAGAGATCATTGGGCGGGGGCCAGATACGCAGTATTTT.

The rearrangement uses TRBV7-8 and TRBJ2-1; tentatively, D is TRBD1 (5 bases). V was clipped by 5 bases and J by 8 bases, with 19 bases between them. The germline V gene encodes CDR1 SGHVS and CDR2 FQNEAQ. The CDR3 consists of 15 residues. This CDR3 reads CASSRYGAKNDEQFF. The DNA for the CDR3 is TGTGCCAGCAGCCGGTATGGGGCCAAAAACGATGAGCAGTTCTTC.

The chain couples TRBV14 to TRBJ1-6, with D possibly TRBD1 on 5 matching bases. V shed 1 base and J shed 8 bases, with 15 bases lying between them. Germline V CDR1 and CDR2: SGHDN, FVKESK. The CDR3 length is 16 residues. The CDR3 spells CASSQGGDWDYSPLHF. The CDR3 DNA is TGTGCCAGCAGCCAAGGAGGGGATTGGGACTATTCACCCCTCCACTTT.

The chain recombines TRBV14 with TRBJ1-1; 7 bases match TRBD1. The ends lost 2 bases at V and 1 base at J; junction bases unmatched: 4. There are 15 residues in the CDR3. Germline lookup yields CDR1 SGHDN and CDR2 FVKESK. The CDR3 bases are TGTGCCAGCAGCCAATCCTACAGGGGGAACACTGAAGCTTTCTTT. Protein product: CASSQSYRGNTEAFF.

This clone appeared a single time. The V and J genes are TRBV9 and TRBJ1-3; D is ambiguous. Trimming took 0 bases from V and 7 from J, leaving 11 bases between them. CDR1 SGDLS and CDR2 YYNGEE come from the germline V gene. This CDR3 is 14 amino acids long. Here the CDR3 reads CASSVGSLLNTIYF. Here the CDR3 DNA reads TGTGCCAGCAGCGTAGGGAGCCTTCTGAACACCATATATTTT.

The chain joins TRBV7-9 to TRBJ2-5; TRBD1 matches at 7 bases. The CDR3 covers 14 residues. V lost 7 bases and J lost 2; bases outside the gene matches: 7. Germline V gene lookup returns CDR1 SEHNR and CDR2 FQNEAQ (reference sequence). The CDR3 is CASKGTAKQETQYF. In DNA form, the CDR3 reads TGTGCCAGCAAAGGGACAGCCAAACAAGAGACCCAGTACTTC.

This clone was detected only a few times. This chain links TRBV28 with TRBJ2-7, with a possible D match to TRBD1 (7 bases). V was shortened by 5 bases and J by 2 bases, with 16 bases between the two germline ends. This CDR3 spans 15 amino acids. CDR1 and CDR2 from the germline V gene are MDHEN and SYDVKM. This chain's CDR3 is CASSGGTAETYEQYF. The DNA of the CDR3 is TGTGCCAGCAGTGGAGGGACAGCAGAGACCTACGAGCAGTACTTC.

This clone was counted a single time. This chain connects TRBV5-1 to TRBJ2-3; 8 nucleotides match TRBD2. V lost 0 bases to trimming and J lost 4 bases; unmatched junction nucleotides: 10. The CDR3 totals 17 residues. CDR1 is SGHRS, CDR2 YFSETQ, per germline. CDR3 residues: CASSLAILGGGSDTQYF. CDR3 coding DNA: TGCGCCAGCAGCTTGGCCATTCTTGGCGGGGGGTCAGATACGCAGTATTTT.

The chain recombines TRBV2 with TRBJ2-3, with D possibly matching TRBD1 (6 bases). V was shortened by 4 bases and J by 4 bases, with 12 bases between the two germline ends. The V gene's germline CDR1 is SNHLY and CDR2 FYNNEI. The CDR3 is 14 amino acids. CDR3 sequence: CASSGQGIADTQYF. In DNA form, the CDR3 reads TGTGCCAGCAGTGGCCAGGGGATCGCAGATACGCAGTATTTT. Complete variable domain (other parts from reference TRBV2 and TRBJ2-3): EPEVTQTPSHQVTQMGQEVILRCVPISNHLYFYWYRQILGQKVEFLVSFYNNEISEKSEIFDDQFSVERPDGSNFTLKIRSTKLEDSAMYFCASSGQGIADTQYFGPGTRLTVL.

This CDR3 is CASSQESGAILTTEKLFF. Here the CDR3 DNA reads TGCGCCAGCAGCCAAGAATCGGGAGCTATCCTTACGACGGAAAAACTGTTTTTT. V gene TRBV4-3 combines with J gene TRBJ1-4, with unresolved D. Germline lookup yields CDR1 LGHNA and CDR2 YSLEER. V gave up 0 bases and J gave up 8 bases, with 22 bases separating them. The CDR3 runs 18 residues.

This clone was counted a few times. The V gene is TRBV4-3, the J gene TRBJ2-3; no definite D call. Per germline, CDR1 LGHNA and CDR2 YSLEER. V lost 0 bases and J lost 6, with 7 bases in between. The CDR3 covers 13 residues. CDR3 amino acids: CASSQEFSDTQYF. CDR3 nucleotides: TGCGCCAGCAGCCAAGAATTCTCGGATACGCAGTATTTT.

This clone was counted a few times. This chain uses TRBV28 with TRBJ2-1; 8 bases are a match to TRBD1. J lost 5 bases, V lost 5 bases, and 5 bases had no gene match. There are 14 residues in the CDR3. Germline CDR1 MDHEN, CDR2 SYDVKM. CDR3 bases: TGTGCCAGCAGTCCAGACAGGGGTGACAATGAGCAGTTCTTC. It translates to CASSPDRGDNEQFF.

The CDR3 coding sequence is TGTGCCAGCAGCTCGAACTATGGCTACACCTTC. Protein sequence: CASSSNYGYTF. The V gene is TRBV7-2, the J gene TRBJ1-2, with D hard to call. Trimming shortened V by 4 bases and J by 2 bases, and 2 bases separated the two germline ends. CDR1 is SGHTA, CDR2 FQGNSA, per germline. The CDR3 length is 11 residues.

V gene TRBV29-1 combines with J gene TRBJ2-7, with 8 bases lining up with TRBD1. From germline, CDR1 is SQVTM and CDR2 ANQGSEA. V shed 7 bases, J shed 6 bases, and the junction held 11 bases outside the gene matches. The CDR3 consists of 13 residues. As DNA, the CDR3 is TGCAGCGCGCGGACAGGGCTTTACGGCGAGCAGTACTTC. Translating it yields CSARTGLYGEQYF.

The chain combines TRBV21-1 with TRBJ1-5; no check of the table's D call, TRBD1, against the DNA was made. TRBV21-1 is described as a pseudogene. The CDR3 spans 13 residues. The CDR3 DNA sequence: TGTGCCAGCAGAGACAGGGGGCATCAGCCCCAGCATTTT. Translated, it gives CASRDRGHQPQHF.

This clone was observed a few times. The J gene is TRBJ2-7, the V gene TRBV5-8, with TRBD1 identical over 7 bases. Unmatched junction bases numbered 1, after V lost 4 bases and J lost 3 bases. Germline values: CDR1 SGHTS, CDR2 YDEGEE. The CDR3 extends over 12 amino acids. This CDR3 reads CASSRDSYEQYF. The CDR3 nucleotides read TGTGCCAGCAGCCGGGACAGCTACGAGCAGTACTTC.

The chain links TRBV2 to TRBJ2-5, with D tentatively TRBD2 (5 bases). CDR1 SNHLY and CDR2 FYNNEI come from the germline V gene. V lost 4 bases, J lost 10 bases, and 13 bases lay in between. The CDR3 consists of 12 residues. The CDR3 protein is CASSGFRGDQYF. The CDR3 DNA is TGTGCCAGCAGTGGGTTTCGGGGAGACCAGTACTTC.

The table lists this clone with a count of one. The chain is built from TRBV7-9 and TRBJ2-6; D may be TRBD1 (6 bases). Germline loops: CDR1 SEHNR, CDR2 FQNEAQ (reference sequence). The germline V and J ends were trimmed by 4 bases and 3 bases, with 10 bases remaining between them. This CDR3 is 15 amino acids long. The CDR3 protein is CASSYNRVGANVLTF. For the CDR3, the DNA is TGTGCCAGCAGCTATAACAGGGTTGGGGCCAACGTCCTGACTTTC.

The rearrangement joins TRBV19 to TRBJ1-5; D may be TRBD1 (6 bases). The CDR3 loop spans 14 amino acids. Germline V gene sequence: CDR1 LNHDA, CDR2 SQIVND (reference sequence). Trimming took off 7 bases at V and 2 bases at J, with 12 bases between the two ends. CDR3 in amino acids: CASMPSGGNQPQHF. As DNA, the CDR3 is TGTGCCAGTATGCCCTCAGGGGGCAATCAGCCCCAGCATTTT. Complete variable domain (other parts from reference TRBV19 and TRBJ1-5): DGGITQSPKYLFRKEGQNVTLSCEQNLNHDAMYWYRQDPGQGLRLIYYSQIVNDFQKGDIAEGYSVSREKKESFPLTVTSAQKNPTAFYLCASMPSGGNQPQHFGDGTRLSIL.

The chain links TRBV5-6 to TRBJ2-6, with 8 bases matching TRBD1. V lost 0 bases and J lost 18; bases outside the gene matches: 11. The CDR3 runs to 14 residues. CDR1 is SGHDT and CDR2 is YYEEEE in the germline V gene. In DNA, the CDR3 is TGTGCCAGCAGCTTGGCGCAGGGGGCCACCTCTAGGACTTTC. It translates to CASSLAQGATSRTF.

The sample holds one count of this clone. This sequence joins TRBV30 and TRBJ1-5; tentatively, D is TRBD1 (6 bases). This CDR3 spans 13 amino acids. From germline, CDR1 is GTSNPN and CDR2 SVGIG (reference sequence). With 5 bases removed from V and 4 bases from J, the gap between germline ends came to 12 bases. This CDR3 reads CAWSQGLNQPQHF. CDR3 bases: TGTGCCTGGTCCCAGGGGTTAAATCAGCCCCAGCATTTT.

V and J are TRBV19 and TRBJ2-2, with a possible D match to TRBD1 (5 bases). The germline V gene encodes CDR1 LNHDA and CDR2 SQIVND (reference sequence). The ends were cut back, 1 base at V and 0 bases at J, with 6 bases in the middle. This CDR3 is 15 amino acids long. DNA for the CDR3: TGTGCCAGTAGTATAGCCAGGGCGAACACCGGGGAGCTGTTTTTT. Amino acids: CASSIARANTGELFF.

The chain is built from TRBV2 and TRBJ1-2, with D possibly matching TRBD1 (5 bases). Trimming left V 6 bases short and J 2 bases short, with 22 bases between. The CDR3 runs 17 residues. Germline V lookup: CDR1 SNHLY, CDR2 FYNNEI. The CDR3 DNA is TGTGCCAGCAGCGCCCTACAGGCGGCCGAAGAGAACTATGGCTACACCTTC. Residues: CASSALQAAEENYGYTF.

The J gene is TRBJ2-1, the V gene TRBV6-2 or TRBV6-3, with 9 bases identical to TRBD1. The germline V gene has CDR1 MNHEY and CDR2 SVGEGT. The trim removed 5 bases at V and 7 bases at J, leaving 6 bases unmatched. The CDR3 totals 14 residues. In DNA, the CDR3 is TGTGCCAGCAGTGAGGCCGGGACAGGGAATGAGCAGTTCTTC. Translated: CASSEAGTGNEQFF.